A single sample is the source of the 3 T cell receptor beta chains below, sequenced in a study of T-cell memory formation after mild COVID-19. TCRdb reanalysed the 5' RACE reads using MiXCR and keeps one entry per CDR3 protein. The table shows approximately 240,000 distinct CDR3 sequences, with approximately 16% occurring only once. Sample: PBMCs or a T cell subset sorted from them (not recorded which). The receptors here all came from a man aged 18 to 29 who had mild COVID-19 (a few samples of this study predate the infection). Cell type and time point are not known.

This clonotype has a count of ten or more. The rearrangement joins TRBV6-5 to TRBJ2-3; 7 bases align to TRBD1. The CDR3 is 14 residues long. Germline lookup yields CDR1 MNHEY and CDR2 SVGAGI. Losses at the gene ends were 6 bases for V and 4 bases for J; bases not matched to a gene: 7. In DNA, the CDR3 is TGTGCCAGCAGCCTCGACAGGGCAGCAGATACGCAGTATTTT. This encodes CASSLDRAADTQYF.

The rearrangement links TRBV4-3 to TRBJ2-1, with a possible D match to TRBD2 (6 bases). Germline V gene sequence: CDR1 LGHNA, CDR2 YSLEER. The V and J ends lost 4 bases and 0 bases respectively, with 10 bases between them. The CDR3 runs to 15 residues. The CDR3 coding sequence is TGCGCCAGCAGCCCGGGACTCAGCTCCTACAATGAGCAGTTCTTC. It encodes CASSPGLSSYNEQFF.

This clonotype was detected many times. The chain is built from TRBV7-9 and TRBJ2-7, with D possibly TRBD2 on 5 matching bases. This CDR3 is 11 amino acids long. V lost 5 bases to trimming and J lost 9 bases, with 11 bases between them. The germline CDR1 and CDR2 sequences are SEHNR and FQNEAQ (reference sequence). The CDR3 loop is CASSPGDSQYF. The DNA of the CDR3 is TGTGCCAGCAGCCCCGGGGATTCGCAGTACTTC.